A single T cell receptor (beta chain) is shown here with its context. The data derive from a study of CD8 T cells in Susac syndrome. The length of the CDR3 is 13 residues. Germline assignment: CDR1 SQVTM and CDR2 ANQGSEA. J was trimmed by 5 bases and V by 5 bases; bases with no gene match: 5. Random hexamers served to reverse transcribe roughly 0.45 to 1 ug RNA. MiXCR, run by TCRdb on the immunoSEQ multiplex PCR reads, gives a single entry per CDR3 protein. This repertoire shows roughly 200,000 distinct CDR3 sequences, about 94% found once; its top ten account for 0.085% to 0.12%. Material for sequencing was CD4+ T cells from PBMCs. The chain uses TRBV29-1 and TRBJ2-7; 11 bases map to TRBD1. The sequence was obtained from a human donor in good health. Here the CDR3 DNA reads TGCAGCGTTTACGGACAGGGGGCGCACGAGCAGTACTTC. Protein: CSVYGQGAHEQYF.